This passage covers 19 T cell receptor beta chains from one sample sequenced in a study of cytomegalovirus exposure and HLA in healthy donors. Vbeta (60) and Jbeta (13) primers were used in the PCR. Sequencing used immunoSEQ multiplex PCR; TCRdb keeps in-frame clones, though not all of them. The sample's table shows roughly 110,000 clones. Sequencing was carried out using PBMCs. These receptors came from a man between 40 and 49 years old in good health and CMV-seropositive.

The V gene is TRBV11-2, the J gene TRBJ2-7; 9 bases line up with TRBD1. The CDR3 contains 16 residues. CDR1 and CDR2 (germline): SGHAT, FQNNGV. Trimming removed 5 bases from V and 2 bases from J; junction bases left unmatched: 10. For the CDR3, the DNA is TGTGCCAGCAGCCCCAGGGACAGGGTGACCACCTACGAGCAGTACTTC. Its protein is CASSPRDRVTTYEQYF.

The CDR3, as DNA: TGTGCCAGCAGCTTATTCGGGGGGCAAGAAGCTTTCTTT. Amino acid sequence: CASSLFGGQEAFF. The chain is built from TRBV7-8 and TRBJ1-1; D might be TRBD1 (6 bases). CDR3 length: 13 amino acids. Germline CDR1 SGHVS, CDR2 FQNEAQ. The V gene lost 2 bases and the J gene lost 8 bases, with 12 bases spanning the gap.

The CDR3 reads CASSVMPGFSGANVLTF. The CDR3 region has the DNA TGTGCCAGCAGCGTAATGCCGGGATTCTCTGGGGCCAACGTCCTGACTTTC. The chain links TRBV9 to TRBJ2-6, with D maybe TRBD2 (5 bases). CDR1 and CDR2 (germline): SGDLS, YYNGEE. V dropped 1 base and J dropped 0 bases, with 11 bases sitting between them. The CDR3 is 17 residues long.

The chain recombines TRBV19 with TRBJ2-4; 8 positions match TRBD2. The V gene end was trimmed by 5 bases and the J gene end by 7 bases; junction bases not matched to a gene: 7. The CDR3 loop spans 14 amino acids. The germline V gene encodes CDR1 LNHDA and CDR2 SQIVND (reference sequence). DNA of the CDR3: TGTGCCAGTAGTGCCAGCGGGAGAGGGAACATTCAGTACTTC. This translates into CASSASGRGNIQYF.

This chain connects TRBV6-5 to TRBJ1-2; D is unclear. Between the trimmed V and J ends, which lost 5 bases and 8 bases, there was a span of 18 bases. This CDR3 has 14 residues. The V gene's germline CDR1 is MNHEY and CDR2 SVGAGI. In DNA, the CDR3 is TGTGCCAGCAGTCCGAAAACACGCGGTATAGGCTACACCTTC. It translates to CASSPKTRGIGYTF.

The CDR3 reads CASSTAGYGYTF. As DNA, the CDR3 is TGTGCCAGCTCAACCGCGGGCTATGGCTACACCTTC. The chain joins TRBV18 to TRBJ1-2; D gene uncertain. The CDR3 is 12 residues long. The V gene's germline CDR1 is KGHSH and CDR2 LQKENI. Trimming stripped 5 bases from V and 4 bases from J, with 8 bases between.

The rearrangement uses TRBV27 and TRBJ1-1; tentative D call: TRBD1 (5 bases). Germline-derived CDR1 and CDR2 are MNHEY and SMNVEV (reference sequence). V was cut by 6 bases and J by 0 bases, with 11 bases left in between. The CDR3 loop spans 14 amino acids. The CDR3 reads CASRLQGLNTEAFF. CDR3 coding DNA: TGTGCCAGCAGGTTGCAGGGTCTGAACACTGAAGCTTTCTTT.

This chain uses TRBV4-3 with TRBJ2-1; D remains unclear. The CDR3 consists of 13 residues. CDR1 is LGHNA, CDR2 YSLEER, per germline. Trimming took 5 bases from V and 8 from J, leaving 13 bases between them. The CDR3: CASSSAAGYEQFF. For the CDR3, the DNA is TGCGCCAGCAGCTCGGCAGCCGGGTATGAGCAGTTCTTC.

CDR3 amino acids: CASSLSQGKRELFF. The CDR3 nucleotides are TGTGCCAGCAGTTTAAGTCAGGGGAAGAGGGAGCTGTTTTTT. The chain combines TRBV28 with TRBJ2-2; tentatively, D is TRBD1 (6 bases). Germline CDR1 is MDHEN and CDR2 is SYDVKM. The CDR3 runs 14 residues. Trimming took off 2 bases at V and 9 bases at J, with 13 bases between the two ends.

The chain recombines TRBV20-1 with TRBJ1-2; 7 nucleotides match TRBD1. The CDR3 has 11 residues. V shed 1 base, J shed 14 bases, and the junction held 7 bases outside the gene matches. The V gene's germline CDR1 is DFQATT and CDR2 SNEGSKA (reference sequence). The CDR3 is CSARGQGRWTF. The CDR3 bases are TGCAGTGCTAGAGGACAGGGCCGTTGGACCTTC.

The J gene is TRBJ1-4, the V gene TRBV2; the D gene is possibly TRBD1 (5 bases). CDR3 length: 14 residues. Trimming left V 6 bases short and J 7 bases short, with 15 bases between. Germline CDR1 is SNHLY and CDR2 is FYNNEI. The CDR3 DNA follows: TGTGCCAGCAGCCCCAGGGAGGTCCCTGAAAAACTGTTTTTT. Protein: CASSPREVPEKLFF.

The rearrangement uses TRBV30 and TRBJ2-2; 11 bases match TRBD2. V lost 0 bases, J lost 5 bases, and 8 bases stayed unmatched. CDR1 and CDR2 (germline): GTSNPN, SVGIG (reference sequence). This CDR3 is built from 17 residues. The CDR3 nucleotides are TGTGCCTGGAGTGTACTAGCGGGAGCAACAAATACCGGGGAGCTGTTTTTT. It codes for CAWSVLAGATNTGELFF.

The genes are TRBV19 and TRBJ2-1; 10 nucleotides align to TRBD1. The CDR3 totals 15 residues. The V segment lost 3 bases and the J segment 8 bases; nucleotides outside the gene matches: 7. From germline, CDR1 is LNHDA and CDR2 SQIVND (reference sequence). The CDR3 nucleotides are TGTGCCAGTAGTATGGCGGGGACAGGGGAGGATGAGCAGTTCTTC. Its protein product is CASSMAGTGEDEQFF.

V usage is TRBV2 and J usage is TRBJ1-2; 9 positions match TRBD1. The length of the CDR3 is 14 residues. V dropped 1 base and J dropped 9; count of bases not matched to a gene: 6. In germline, CDR1 is SNHLY, CDR2 FYNNEI. CDR3 protein: CASSEGVQGASYTF. The CDR3 region has the DNA TGTGCCAGCAGTGAAGGGGTACAGGGGGCCAGCTACACCTTC.

This chain joins TRBV5-5 and TRBJ2-2; 11 bases match TRBD2. The trim removed 3 bases at V and 6 bases at J, leaving 7 bases unmatched. This CDR3 has 16 amino acids. Germline assignment: CDR1 SGHKS and CDR2 YYEKEE (reference sequence). CDR3: CASSSVAGGRAGELFF. The CDR3 nucleotides are TGTGCCAGCAGCTCGGTAGCGGGAGGGCGCGCCGGGGAGCTGTTTTTT.

This sequence joins TRBV5-6 and TRBJ1-1; TRBD1 matches at 8 bases. Losses at the gene ends were 2 bases for V and 4 bases for J; bases not matched to a gene: 16. From germline, CDR1 is SGHDT and CDR2 YYEEEE. CDR3 length: 18 amino acids. CDR3 bases: TGTGCCAGCAGCTTTCCACCGGGACAGGAGAGGTTAGGCACTGAAGCTTTCTTT. Translation: CASSFPPGQERLGTEAFF.

V gene TRBV2 combines with J gene TRBJ2-3, with TRBD1 matching over 9 bases. The germline V gene encodes CDR1 SNHLY and CDR2 FYNNEI. CDR3 length: 20 amino acids. With V trimmed by 6 bases and J by 0 bases, 19 bases remained unmatched. This chain's CDR3 is CASRSGTGLKTPDSTDTQYF. The DNA of the CDR3 is TGTGCCAGCAGGTCCGGGACAGGGCTAAAAACCCCGGATAGCACAGATACGCAGTATTTT.

The chain has TRBV28 and TRBJ2-3; 9 bases are a match to TRBD1. The V gene's germline CDR1 is MDHEN and CDR2 SYDVKM. The CDR3 has 16 amino acids. V lost 5 bases, J lost 5 bases, and 11 bases stayed unmatched. CDR3 amino acids: CASSLTGTGLVDTQYF. In DNA, the CDR3 is TGTGCCAGCAGTCTTACCGGGACAGGGTTAGTAGATACGCAGTATTTT.

The chain is built from TRBV4-3 and TRBJ2-5; D unresolved. The last part of the DNA fits TRBJ2-7 better; the J call may be wrong. The CDR3 totals 13 residues. CDR1 and CDR2 from the germline V gene are LGHNA and YSLEER. DNA for the CDR3: TGCGCCAGCAGCCAAGATCGAGTTTACGAGCAGTACTTC. Translating it yields CASSQDRVYEQYF.